The sample holds one count of the clone carrying this T cell receptor (beta chain). Antigen: not known. PCR involved 60 Vbeta and 13 Jbeta primers. Sequenced by immunoSEQ multiplex PCR; TCRdb stores in-frame clones only, minus some. The table has about 140,000 clones, approximately 80% seen once. This sample was taken from a study of cytomegalovirus exposure and HLA in healthy donors. Study-wide results and limits: A later analysis reportedly identified an Asian-associated ancestry cluster as carrying fewer N-insertions than the 666-donor mean. There were some public TCRs occurring in many donors, but most TCR sequences were rare. Most subjects had HLA-A and HLA-B alleles reportedly predicted accurately by TCR beta sequences. In a later analysis, TCR beta V- and J-gene trimming showed a link to a missense DCLRE1C variant.

CDR1 and CDR2 from the germline V gene are SGHNT and YYREEE (reference sequence). V dropped 4 bases and J dropped 1 base, with 13 bases sitting between them. The CDR3 runs 15 residues. The sample consisted of PBMCs. The chain employs TRBV5-4 and TRBJ2-3; perhaps TRBD1 as D (6 bases). The clonotype comes from a man in his fifties or sixties in good health and CMV-seronegative. DNA of the CDR3: TGTGCCAGCAGCCAGGACCAGGGGCGCACAGATACGCAGTATTTT. As protein: CASSQDQGRTDTQYF. Using reference TRBV5-4 and TRBJ2-3 for the parts outside the CDR3, the full variable domain is ETGVTQSPTHLIKTRGQQVTLRCSSQSGHNTVSWYQQALGQGPQFIFQYYREEENGRGNFPPRFSGLQFPNYSSELNVNALELDDSALYLCASSQDQGRTDTQYFGPGTRLTVL.